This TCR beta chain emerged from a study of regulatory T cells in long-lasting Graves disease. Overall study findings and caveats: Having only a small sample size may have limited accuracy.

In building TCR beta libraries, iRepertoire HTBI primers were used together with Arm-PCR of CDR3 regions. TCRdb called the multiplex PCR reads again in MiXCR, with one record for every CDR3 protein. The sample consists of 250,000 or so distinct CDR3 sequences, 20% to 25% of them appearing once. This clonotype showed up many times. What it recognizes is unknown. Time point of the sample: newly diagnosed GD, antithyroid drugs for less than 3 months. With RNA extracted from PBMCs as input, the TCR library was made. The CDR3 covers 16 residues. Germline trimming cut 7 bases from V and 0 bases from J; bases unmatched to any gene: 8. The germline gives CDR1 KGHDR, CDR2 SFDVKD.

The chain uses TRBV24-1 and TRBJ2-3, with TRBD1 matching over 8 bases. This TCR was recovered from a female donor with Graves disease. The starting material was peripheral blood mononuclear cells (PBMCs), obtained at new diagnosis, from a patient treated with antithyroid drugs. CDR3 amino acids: CATSARGRTSTDTQYF. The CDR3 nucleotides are TGTGCCACCAGCGCCAGGGGGCGAACTAGCACAGATACGCAGTATTTT.